The rows below give T cell receptor beta chains drawn from one sample of a study of blood T cell repertoires in COVID-19. Some clones are missing from TCRdb's copy, which holds only in-frame ones; the method was immunoSEQ multiplex PCR. The sample includes 200,000 to 250,000 clones, approximately 88% of them seen just once. Sample: PBMCs or T cells enriched from blood (not recorded which). The receptors originated from a man between 18 and 29 years old with acute COVID-19. Each CDR3 is given with its conserved first and last residue. Each record gives: D gene, J gene, V gene, clone size, CDR3 protein, CDR3 DNA. D genes are given only for firm matches. Clone sizes are given selectively: once, few, many, or a class where the clone is expanded.

-	TRBJ1-1	TRBV19	-	CASSPEQGGTEAFF	TGTGCCAGTAGTCCCGAGCAGGGTGGCACTGAAGCTTTCTTT
TRBD2	TRBJ2-5	TRBV29-1	-	CSVQSTGGSETQYF	TGCAGCGTCCAATCCACGGGGGGGAGCGAGACCCAGTACTTC
-	TRBJ2-1	TRBV7-8	-	CASSLGEGDEQFF	TGTGCCAGCAGCTTAGGTGAAGGGGATGAGCAGTTCTTC
-	TRBJ1-1	TRBV7-3	-	CASRETMNTEAFF	TGTGCCAGCAGGGAGACCATGAACACTGAAGCTTTCTTT
TRBD1	TRBJ1-2	TRBV6-1	-	CASSATLMDRSYGYTF	TGTGCCAGCAGTGCTACACTGATGGACAGGAGCTATGGCTACACCTTC
TRBD2	TRBJ2-1	TRBV7-8	-	CASSLSSGAYTGEQFF	TGTGCCAGCAGCTTGTCTAGCGGGGCGTATACGGGTGAGCAGTTCTTC
TRBD2	TRBJ2-1	TRBV3-1/TRBV3-2	-	CASSQELGLANNEQFF	TGTGCCAGCAGCCAAGAGTTGGGACTAGCGAACAATGAGCAGTTCTTC
TRBD1	TRBJ2-3	TRBV5-1	few	CASSSGTAPDTQYF	TGCGCCAGCAGCTCCGGGACAGCCCCTGATACGCAGTATTTT
TRBD1	TRBJ2-3	TRBV5-4	-	CASSLDPGTGRTDTQYF	TGTGCCAGCAGCTTGGACCCCGGGACAGGGAGGACAGATACGCAGTATTTT
-	TRBJ2-1	TRBV3-1/TRBV3-2	-	CASSQHGVSYNEQFF	TGTGCCAGCAGCCAACACGGGGTCTCCTACAATGAGCAGTTCTTC
TRBD1	TRBJ1-5	TRBV28	once	CASSPGQGVRSQHF	TGTGCCAGCAGTCCGGGACAGGGGGTCAGGTCCCAGCATTTT
TRBD2	TRBJ2-1	TRBV5-4	few	CASSLAGTYNEQFF	TGTGCCAGCAGCTTAGCGGGGACCTACAATGAGCAGTTCTTC
TRBD1	TRBJ1-5	TRBV28	-	CASSSPQGGQPQHF	TGTGCCAGCAGTTCCCCGCAGGGGGGTCAGCCCCAGCATTTT
-	TRBJ2-7	TRBV18	-	CASSPPDISYEQYF	TGTGCCAGCTCACCTCCAGATATTTCCTACGAGCAGTACTTC
TRBD2	TRBJ2-3	TRBV4-3	-	CASSQGTSQADTQYF	TGCGCCAGCAGCCAAGGGACTAGTCAGGCAGATACGCAGTATTTT
TRBD1	TRBJ1-1	TRBV4-1	few	CASSLTGPNTEAFF	TGCGCCAGCAGCTTGACAGGGCCGAACACTGAAGCTTTCTTT
TRBD1	TRBJ1-5	TRBV11-2	-	CASSPETDRGYNQPQHF	TGTGCCAGCAGCCCAGAGACAGACAGGGGATACAATCAGCCCCAGCATTTT
-	TRBJ2-5	TRBV25-1	-	CASSEQGRETQYF	TGTGCCAGCAGTGAACAGGGTCGTGAGACCCAGTACTTC
TRBD2	TRBJ2-1	TRBV27	-	CASAGLALYNEQFF	TGTGCCAGCGCGGGACTAGCGCTTTACAATGAGCAGTTCTTC
-	TRBJ2-2	TRBV5-1	-	CASSLSAVNTGELFF	TGCGCCAGCAGCTTGTCGGCGGTAAACACCGGGGAGCTGTTTTTT
-	TRBJ2-3	TRBV7-2	-	CASSLQTLNTQYF	TGTGCCAGCAGCTTACAGACTTTGAATACGCAGTATTTT
TRBD1	TRBJ1-1	TRBV27	-	CASSLPSTGTNTEAFF	TGTGCCAGCAGTTTACCGTCGACAGGGACGAACACTGAAGCTTTCTTT
-	TRBJ1-6	TRBV6-2/TRBV6-3	-	CASSYTGSPLHF	TGTGCCAGCAGTTACACGGGTTCACCCCTCCACTTT
-	TRBJ2-4	TRBV27	-	CASSPSAKNIQYF	TGTGCCAGCAGTCCCTCCGCCAAAAACATTCAGTACTTC
-	TRBJ1-1	TRBV5-1	-	CASSFRTLNTEAFF	TGCGCCAGCAGCTTTAGGACACTGAACACTGAAGCTTTCTTT
TRBD1	TRBJ2-7	TRBV28	-	CATTPGTGGSYEQYF	TGTGCCACCACCCCCGGGACAGGGGGTTCCTACGAGCAGTACTTC
TRBD2	TRBJ2-1	TRBV5-1	-	CASSLGLAGVDEQFF	TGCGCCAGCAGCCTCGGACTAGCGGGAGTGGATGAGCAGTTCTTC
-	TRBJ1-1	TRBV4-1	-	CASSFTGGNTEAFF	TGCGCCAGCAGCTTCACGGGGGGGAACACTGAAGCTTTCTTT
TRBD1	TRBJ2-1	TRBV28	-	CASKRTGYYNEQFF	TGTGCCAGCAAACGGACAGGGTACTACAATGAGCAGTTCTTC
-	TRBJ2-5	TRBV28	-	CASRAGQQETQYF	TGTGCCAGCAGAGCGGGACAACAAGAGACCCAGTACTTC
-	TRBJ2-7	TRBV5-1	-	CASSLDPGQSYEQYF	TGCGCCAGCAGCTTGGATCCAGGGCAATCCTACGAGCAGTACTTC
TRBD2	TRBJ2-2	TRBV5-1	-	CASSLTAGASPGELFF	TGCGCCAGCAGCTTGACTGCGGGAGCCTCCCCCGGGGAGCTGTTTTTT
-	TRBJ2-1	TRBV3-1/TRBV3-2	-	CASSQVTTSGDEQFF	TGTGCCAGCAGCCAAGTAACTACCTCAGGGGATGAGCAGTTCTTC
-	TRBJ2-7	TRBV4-2	-	CASSHSGTTYEQYF	TGTGCCAGCAGCCACTCCGGGACAACTTACGAGCAGTACTTC
TRBD1	TRBJ2-7	TRBV6-5	many	CASRDRQGMGDEQYF	TGTGCCAGCAGGGACAGACAGGGTATGGGTGACGAGCAGTACTTC
-	TRBJ2-6	TRBV2	once	CASLDRSGANVLTF	TGTGCCAGTTTAGATCGGTCTGGGGCCAACGTCCTGACTTTC
-	TRBJ1-2	TRBV6-1	-	CASSDTDSNYGYTF	TGTGCCAGCAGTGATACAGACAGTAACTATGGCTACACCTTC
-	TRBJ1-1	TRBV19	-	CASSLGQNTEAFF	TGTGCCAGTAGTTTGGGGCAGAACACTGAAGCTTTCTTT
-	TRBJ1-2	TRBV28	once	CASSLTVNYGYTF	TGTGCCAGCAGTTTGACAGTTAACTATGGCTACACCTTC
-	TRBJ2-5	TRBV28	-	CASSFIKGAGETQYF	TGTGCCAGCAGTTTCATAAAAGGGGCGGGGGAGACCCAGTACTTC
TRBD1	TRBJ1-1	TRBV7-8	few	CASSRQGARGTEAFF	TGTGCCAGCAGTAGACAGGGGGCGCGGGGCACTGAAGCTTTCTTT
-	TRBJ2-3	TRBV7-8	-	CASSVDTSTDTQYF	TGTGCCAGCAGCGTTGACACGAGCACAGATACGCAGTATTTT
TRBD2	TRBJ2-5	TRBV3-1/TRBV3-2	-	CASSPGTRVQETQYF	TGTGCCAGCAGTCCCGGGACTAGGGTCCAAGAGACCCAGTACTTC
TRBD2	TRBJ2-7	TRBV13	-	CASSFGLAAYEQYF	TGTGCCAGCAGCTTCGGACTAGCGGCCTACGAGCAGTACTTC
TRBD2	TRBJ2-7	TRBV19	-	CASSKGTSGRAPYEQYF	TGTGCCAGTAGCAAGGGGACTAGCGGGAGAGCCCCCTACGAGCAGTACTTC
TRBD1	TRBJ1-1	TRBV19	once	CASKDEGAMNTEAFF	TGTGCCAGTAAAGATGAGGGGGCTATGAACACTGAAGCTTTCTTT
TRBD2	TRBJ2-5	TRBV5-1	-	CASSLGLAGGGTETQYF	TGCGCCAGCAGCTTGGGACTAGCGGGAGGGGGAACGGAGACCCAGTACTTC
-	TRBJ2-5	TRBV19	-	CASSRAGEIETQYF	TGTGCCAGTAGTAGGGCAGGGGAAATTGAGACCCAGTACTTC
TRBD2	TRBJ2-1	TRBV19	few	CASSLTGTRPNEQFF	TGTGCCAGTAGTCTCACTGGGACTAGGCCTAATGAGCAGTTCTTC
-	TRBJ2-4	TRBV30	-	CAWSLGRVNIQYF	TGTGCCTGGAGTTTAGGCAGGGTCAACATTCAGTACTTC
TRBD1	TRBJ2-5	TRBV10-1	-	CASSESRGPGTQYF	TGCGCCAGCAGTGAGTCGAGGGGGCCAGGGACCCAGTACTTC
-	TRBJ1-5	TRBV28	once	CASRDQGSNQPQHF	TGTGCCAGCAGGGACCAGGGAAGCAATCAGCCCCAGCATTTT
-	TRBJ2-1	TRBV5-5	-	CASSLGPPGSDEQFF	TGTGCCAGCAGCTTGGGCCCCCCCGGTTCGGATGAGCAGTTCTTC
-	TRBJ1-1	TRBV3-1/TRBV3-2	-	CASSPTPDREAFF	TGTGCCAGCAGCCCCACCCCAGACAGGGAAGCTTTCTTT
-	TRBJ1-2	TRBV30	-	CAWSVPWQNHYGYTF	TGTGCCTGGAGTGTACCGTGGCAGAACCACTATGGCTACACCTTC